This TCR beta chain is drawn from a study of shared clonotypes between healthy human individuals. Study-wide results and caveats: Naive CD4 clonotypes overlapped across several donors at approximately 4.5%.

Genomic DNA from each subset was divided evenly over several immunoSEQ plates. Authors' methods: Because ImmunoSEQ provided only junction sequences with no quality scores, the filtering differed. The data were produced by immunoSEQ multiplex PCR, yet TCRdb's version contains in-frame clones alone and is incomplete. V, J and clone size are those of that table, while D and trimming were read from the DNA. The repertoire holds around 1,100,000 clones, with 60% to 85% as singletons. About this clone: Its antigen remains unknown.

CD4+ cells yielded CD45RA+ naive and CD45RA-negative memory subsets. This CDR3 contains 15 residues. V lost 6 bases and J lost 3; bases outside the gene matches: 8. The germline V gene encodes CDR1 MDHEN and CDR2 SYDVKM. What was sequenced was memory CD4+ T cells from PBMCs. The subset denotes: CD45RA-negative fraction. This chain connects TRBV28 to TRBJ1-2; 9 positions agree with TRBD1. This TCR was sampled from a young man in good health. Some clones in this sample may be carry-over from other donors' samples. CDR3 nucleotide sequence: TGTGCCAGCAGGGGTTCCCGGGACAGGGACTATGGCTACACCTTC. It yields the protein CASRGSRDRDYGYTF.